Presented here are 14 T cell receptor beta chains from one specimen sequenced in a study of naive and memory T cell subsets. Two oligonucleotides, mixed equimolar, formed the beta constant-region primer covering TRBC1 and TRBC2. Four rounds of PCR amplified the ligated cDNA using nested alpha and beta constant-region primers plus SP2. Using its own MiXCR run on the UMI-ligation and nested PCR reads, TCRdb lists one record per CDR3 protein. The sample holds tens of thousands of distinct CDR3 sequences, about a fifth seen once. The material sequenced was effector memory CD4+ T cells from blood. Subset given: effector memory, CD45RA- CD27-. The source is a human donor in good health.

The chain carries TRBV6-5 and TRBJ2-1; 7 nucleotides align to TRBD2. The V gene's germline CDR1 is MNHEY and CDR2 SVGAGI. The CDR3 is made up of 16 amino acids. With 5 bases clipped from V and 4 bases from J, the junction kept 11 bases outside the gene matches. The chain's CDR3 is CASSRPITGGYNEQFF. CDR3 bases: TGTGCCAGCAGTAGACCCATAACCGGGGGGTACAATGAGCAGTTCTTC.

This clonotype was seen a handful of times. V usage is TRBV4-3 and J usage is TRBJ2-5; TRBD2 agrees at 13 bases. CDR1 LGHNA and CDR2 YSLEER come from the germline V gene. The CDR3 has 15 amino acids. J was trimmed by 4 bases and V by 4 bases; bases with no gene match: 3. For the CDR3, the DNA is TGCGCCAGCAGCCTTGGACTAGCGGGAGTAGAGACCCAGTACTTC. It translates to CASSLGLAGVETQYF.

This clonotype is categorized as medium-sized (0.01 to 0.1%). This chain uses TRBV7-9 with TRBJ2-3; D possibly matches TRBD1 or TRBD2 (7 bases each). Germline values: CDR1 SEHNR, CDR2 FQNEAQ (reference sequence). Between the trimmed V and J ends, which lost 2 bases and 2 bases, there was a span of 14 bases. The CDR3 is made up of 16 amino acids. The CDR3 DNA sequence: TGTGCCAGCAGCTTACAGGGGGGGCTGCACACAGATACGCAGTATTTT. It codes for CASSLQGGLHTDTQYF.

The chain uses TRBV20-1 and TRBJ2-2; D is ambiguous. The CDR3 runs to 16 residues. The germline V gene has CDR1 DFQATT and CDR2 SNEGSKA (reference sequence). Trimming shortened V by 6 bases and J by 0 bases, and 17 bases separated the two germline ends. The chain's CDR3 is CSAPPTGSANTGELFF. The CDR3 DNA reads TGCAGTGCCCCTCCTACTGGGTCCGCGAACACCGGGGAGCTGTTTTTT.

This clonotype was counted many times. This chain joins TRBV12-3 or TRBV12-4 and TRBJ2-3; D gene uncertain. The CDR3 loop spans 11 amino acids. V was trimmed by 10 bases and J by 2 bases, leaving 7 bases between them. CDR3 sequence (DNA): TGTGCCACCAAGTCCACAGATACGCAGTATTTT. It specifies CATKSTDTQYF.

This clonotype was recorded many times. This chain uses TRBV5-1 with TRBJ2-5; D gene unclear. With 3 bases removed from V and 7 bases from J, the gap between germline ends came to 16 bases. The CDR3 consists of 14 residues. Germline CDR1 reads SGHRS; CDR2 reads YFSETQ. In DNA form, the CDR3 reads TGCGCCAGCAGCTCCGGACCGGTTGATTGGACCCAGTACTTC. This codes for CASSSGPVDWTQYF.

The chain recombines TRBV20-1 with TRBJ1-5; 11 nucleotides match TRBD1. CDR3 length: 14 residues. Germline CDR1 reads DFQATT; CDR2 reads SNEGSKA (reference sequence). Losses at the gene ends were 6 bases for V and 6 bases for J; bases not matched to a gene: 7. The CDR3 loop is CSAADRGRGQPQHF. In nucleotides, the CDR3 is TGCAGTGCCGCGGACAGGGGGCGAGGTCAGCCCCAGCATTTT.

This chain joins TRBV5-1 and TRBJ1-1; D remains ambiguous. Trimming stripped 0 bases from V and 1 base from J, with 7 bases between. From germline, CDR1 is SGHRS and CDR2 YFSETQ. The CDR3 loop spans 14 amino acids. The DNA of the CDR3 is TGCGCCAGCAGCTTGGAGGGTTCGAACACTGAAGCTTTCTTT. Protein: CASSLEGSNTEAFF.

This clonotype was detected a few times. The rearrangement links TRBV2 to TRBJ1-2; D is possibly TRBD1 (5 bases). This CDR3 has 11 amino acids. V dropped 6 bases and J dropped 7 bases, with 9 bases sitting between them. From germline, CDR1 is SNHLY and CDR2 FYNNEI. CDR3 in amino acids: CASSPGGGYTF. CDR3 sequence (DNA): TGTGCCAGCAGCCCTGGGGGTGGCTACACCTTC.

The chain carries TRBV28 and TRBJ2-1; 8 positions agree with TRBD2. Germline lookup yields CDR1 MDHEN and CDR2 SYDVKM. The V gene end was trimmed by 7 bases and the J gene end by 3 bases; junction bases not matched to a gene: 8. This CDR3 is built from 15 residues. The CDR3 here is CASTNPGLGYNEQFF. The CDR3 DNA sequence: TGTGCCAGCACTAACCCGGGACTAGGCTACAATGAGCAGTTCTTC.

Points on this clonotype: A much larger clone differs from this one at a single base, so this may be a read error. The rearrangement links TRBV20-1 to TRBJ2-1; D unresolved. CDR3 length equals 13 residues. Germline V gives CDR1 DFQATT, CDR2 SNEGSKA (reference sequence). CDR3 in amino acids: CSAPKSSYNGQFF. As DNA, the CDR3 is TGCAGTGCTCCGAAGAGCTCCTACAATGGGCAGTTCTTC.

This clonotype was seen only once. V usage is TRBV19 and J usage is TRBJ2-4; D not certain. Germline V gene data show CDR1 as LNHDA and CDR2 as SQIVND (reference sequence). The CDR3 sequence is 16 residues long. V dropped 7 bases and J dropped 1 base, with 17 bases sitting between them. The CDR3 is CASTQGRQPAKNIQYF. CDR3 nucleotides: TGTGCCAGTACCCAAGGCAGACAACCTGCCAAAAACATTCAGTACTTC.

There are many counts of this clonotype. The chain employs TRBV20-1 and TRBJ1-3; TRBD1 matches 7 bases. Germline lookup yields CDR1 DFQATT and CDR2 SNEGSKA (reference sequence). V lost 3 bases to trimming and J lost 2 bases; unmatched junction nucleotides: 16. The CDR3 length is 18 residues. The CDR3 DNA reads TGCAGTGCTAGTTCGTTTTTTTCACAACAGGGGACTGGAAACACCATATATTTT. The encoded protein is CSASSFFSQQGTGNTIYF.

This clonotype was detected a few times. The chain joins TRBV9 to TRBJ1-1, with 9 nucleotides matching TRBD1. Germline V gene data show CDR1 as SGDLS and CDR2 as YYNGEE. Trimming took 4 bases from V and 1 from J; bases not matched to a gene: 5. The CDR3 runs 15 residues. The DNA of the CDR3 is TGTGCCAGCAGCCCCCGGGACAGGGAGAACACTGAAGCTTTCTTT. Its protein is CASSPRDRENTEAFF.